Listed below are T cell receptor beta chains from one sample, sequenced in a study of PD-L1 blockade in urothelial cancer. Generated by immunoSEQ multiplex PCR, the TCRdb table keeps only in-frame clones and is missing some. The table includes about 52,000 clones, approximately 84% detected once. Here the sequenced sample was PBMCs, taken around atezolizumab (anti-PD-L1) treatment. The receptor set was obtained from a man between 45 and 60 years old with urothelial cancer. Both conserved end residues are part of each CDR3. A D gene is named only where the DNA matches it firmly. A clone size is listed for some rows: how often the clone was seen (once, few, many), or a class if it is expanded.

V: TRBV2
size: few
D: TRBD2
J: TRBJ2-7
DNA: TGTGCCACAGGACGGACTAGCGGGCTGGAGCAGTACTTC
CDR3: CATGRTSGLEQYF

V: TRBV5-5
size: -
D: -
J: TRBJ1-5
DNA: TGTGCCAGCAGTATGGCGGGGGGCAATCAGCCCCAGCATTTT
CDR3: CASSMAGGNQPQHF

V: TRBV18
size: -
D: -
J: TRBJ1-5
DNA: TGTGCCAGCTCACCGGGGCAGCTTAGCAATCAGCCCCAGCATTTT
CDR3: CASSPGQLSNQPQHF

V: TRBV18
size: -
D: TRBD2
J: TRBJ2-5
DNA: TGTGCCAGCTCACCACCGGGACTAGCGGGAGGGTCAAAGACCCAGTACTTC
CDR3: CASSPPGLAGGSKTQYF

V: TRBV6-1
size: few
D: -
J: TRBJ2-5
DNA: TGTGCCAGCAGCCAAAACGTAGGGGGAGGGGAGACCCAGTACTTC
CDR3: CASSQNVGGGETQYF

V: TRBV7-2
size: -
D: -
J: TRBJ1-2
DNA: TGTGCCAGCAGCTTGTTAACAGGGATCTCTGGCTACACCTTC
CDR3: CASSLLTGISGYTF

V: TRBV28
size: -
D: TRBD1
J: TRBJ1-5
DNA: TGTGCCAGCAGTTTATGGAAAACAGGGGTAAGCAATCAGCCCCAGCATTTT
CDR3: CASSLWKTGVSNQPQHF

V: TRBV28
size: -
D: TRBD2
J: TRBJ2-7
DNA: TGTGCCAGCAGTTTCGAGCGGGACCCCGTGTCCTACGAGCAGTACTTC
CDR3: CASSFERDPVSYEQYF

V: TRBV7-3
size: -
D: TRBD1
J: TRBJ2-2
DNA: TGTGCCAGCAGCCCGGACAGGGGGCCCGGGGAGCTGTTTTTT
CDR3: CASSPDRGPGELFF

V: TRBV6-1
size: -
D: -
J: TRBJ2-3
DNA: TGTGCCAGCAGTGCCGGGACAAGCCTTAACCTGCAGTATTTT
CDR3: CASSAGTSLNLQYF